A selection of T cell receptor beta chains follows, all from one sample in a study of T cell responses to AZD1222 COVID-19 vaccine. Produced via immunoSEQ multiplex PCR; TCRdb's table is partial and in-frame only. Among approximately 120,000 clones listed, 88% were seen once. The sequenced sample was peripheral blood, obtained on day 0 of AZD1222 vaccination. These TCRs come from an adult in good health. Each CDR3 is given with its conserved first and last residue.

>TRBV6-5
CASSYLRGRETEAFF
>TRBV3-1/TRBV3-2
CASSQEGSRAGELFF
>TRBV27
CASSPLREYNEQFF
>TRBV11-2
CASRESYRAKNIQYF
>TRBV2
CASRGTSGGALADTQYF
>TRBV11-3
CASSRIRSGTSVNEQFF
>TRBV13
CASSFGGQGGTEAFF
>TRBV4-3
CASSQDLTGLAGKGEQFF
>TRBV27
CASSLGGAVNQPQHF
>TRBV7-2
CASSQREGGGTDTQYF
>TRBV27
CASSPDNTGELFF
>TRBV5-8
CASSVQANYGYTF
>TRBV24-1
CATSGVWDTGELFF
>TRBV12-3/TRBV12-4
CASSDPTNTEAFF
>TRBV29-1
CSARTGGGNQPQHF
>TRBV9
CASSGRRGVPQETQYF
>TRBV5-1
CASSYRTSTDTQYF
>TRBV27
CASSLSGSIFADTQYF
>TRBV6-4
CASSTQAEAGELFF
>TRBV4-2
CASSHAGANTEAFF
>TRBV30
CAWSVDWGAGGTEAFF
>TRBV7-9
CASSPSPPSGNYGYTF